The 9 T cell receptor beta chains listed next were all sequenced from one sample in a study of shared clonotypes between healthy human individuals. The assay was immunoSEQ multiplex PCR, and TCRdb's table has in-frame clones only and misses some. Found here are some 2.1 million clones, roughly 94% of them singletons; the top ten hold 0.13%. Sequencing was performed on naive CD4+ T cells sorted from blood. Subset described: CD45RA+ positively selected. These receptors came from a man aged 18 to 35 in good health.

This chain links TRBV28 with TRBJ1-2; D is unclear. There are 14 residues in the CDR3. The germline V gene has CDR1 MDHEN and CDR2 SYDVKM. V was pared by 5 bases and J by 5 bases, with 15 bases between. CDR3 residues: CASSTPVGNYGYTF. CDR3 nucleotides: TGTGCCAGCAGTACCCCGGTCGGGAATTATGGCTACACCTTC.

The rearrangement links TRBV6-1 to TRBJ2-7; TRBD2 agrees at 15 bases. CDR1 and CDR2 from the germline V gene are MNHNS and SASEGT. V lost 8 bases to trimming and J lost 0 bases; unmatched junction nucleotides: 2. The CDR3 runs to 15 residues. Here the CDR3 DNA reads TGTGCCAGCGGACTAGCGGGAGGGACCTCCTACGAGCAGTACTTC. Amino acids: CASGLAGGTSYEQYF.

This chain connects TRBV5-8 to TRBJ1-4; a possible D gene is TRBD1 (5 bases). V lost 8 bases and J lost 7, with 18 bases in between. This CDR3 has 14 amino acids. Germline V gives CDR1 SGHTS, CDR2 YDEGEE. The CDR3 loop reads CASRSGTSVEKLFF. In DNA, the CDR3 is TGTGCCAGTCGATCCGGGACTTCGGTTGAAAAACTGTTTTTT.

The V gene is TRBV6-4, the J gene TRBJ1-2; 7 bases match TRBD1. V trimming: 9 bases; J trimming: 2 bases; junction bases outside the gene matches: 0. Germline CDR1 is MRHNA and CDR2 is SNTAGT. There are 11 residues in the CDR3. This CDR3 reads CARGQNYGYTF. CDR3 sequence (DNA): TGTGCCAGGGGACAGAACTATGGCTACACCTTC.

Concerning this clone: The identical CDR3 is also encoded by other nucleotide sequences in the sample. V is TRBV14 and J is TRBJ1-6, with a weak D call TRBD1 (5 bases). Germline V gene data show CDR1 as SGHDN and CDR2 as FVKESK. The CDR3 sequence is 15 residues long. Between the trimmed V and J ends, which lost 0 bases and 5 bases, there was a span of 8 bases. DNA of the CDR3: TGTGCCAGCAGCCAAGATGGCAGGGATAATTCACCCCTCCACTTT. Its translation is CASSQDGRDNSPLHF.

The chain links TRBV7-2 to TRBJ2-1, with D possibly TRBD1 on 5 matching bases. Germline lookup yields CDR1 SGHTA and CDR2 FQGNSA. CDR3 length: 17 residues. Trimming stripped 1 base from V and 0 bases from J, with 13 bases between. CDR3 sequence (DNA): TGTGCCAGCAGCTTAGAATGGGGCTCCAGCTCCTACAATGAGCAGTTCTTC. Protein: CASSLEWGSSSYNEQFF.

The J gene is TRBJ2-1, the V gene TRBV28; no firm D call. The CDR3 is 15 residues long. V dropped 2 bases and J dropped 0 bases, with 8 bases sitting between them. From germline, CDR1 is MDHEN and CDR2 SYDVKM. As DNA, the CDR3 is TGTGCCAGCAGTTTAGACGGCCTCTCCTACAATGAGCAGTTCTTC. Its protein is CASSLDGLSYNEQFF.

The V call is TRBV4-1, the J call TRBJ2-1, with D possibly being TRBD1 (6 bases). Germline V gene lookup returns CDR1 MGHRA and CDR2 YSYEKL. The V gene lost 0 bases and the J gene lost 7 bases, with 19 bases spanning the gap. This CDR3 spans 17 amino acids. The CDR3 bases are TGCGCCAGCAGCCAAGAGGGCAGGGGAACTTTTCAGAATGAGCAGTTCTTC. Its translation: CASSQEGRGTFQNEQFF.

This clone is a singleton in its sample. CDR3 bases: TGTGCCAGCTCACCACTCGCAGGGATGGGTCAGCCCCAGCATTTT. Protein: CASSPLAGMGQPQHF. The chain carries TRBV18 and TRBJ1-5, with a possible D match to TRBD1 (5 bases). Trimming shortened V by 1 base and J by 6 bases, and 13 bases separated the two germline ends. The CDR3 contains 15 residues. The germline V gene encodes CDR1 KGHSH and CDR2 LQKENI.